This TCR beta chain was sequenced during a study of a mutant IDH1 vaccine in newly diagnosed glioma. Study at large: Averaging around 40 years of age, treated patients were about 60% male and roughly 40% female. Prior therapy was radiotherapy, temozolomide, or both; most received both. General observations from the study: Across multiple MHC alleles, roughly 93% of patients had vaccine-induced responses.

As for time point: week 23, last vaccination. Vaccination used 300 ug of mutant IDH1 20-mer peptide per dose, with topical imiquimod. Here immunoSEQ multiplex PCR was the method, and the copy in TCRdb shows in-frame clones only, minus some. This table holds about 53,000 clones, roughly three quarters found once. The V gene lost 1 base and the J gene lost 10 bases, with 11 bases spanning the gap. CDR3 length: 12 amino acids. The germline V gene has CDR1 SGHRS and CDR2 YFSETQ. Comments on this clone: The antigen remains undetermined.

This receptor was obtained from a woman in her 40s with glioma. Some clones in this sample may be carry-over from other donors' samples. The chain joins TRBV5-1 to TRBJ1-2; unclear D gene. The sequencing used PBMCs, collected from a glioma patient whose treatment included an IDH1 peptide vaccine. CDR3 residues: CASSLNRVDYTF. CDR3 coding DNA: TGCGCCAGCAGCTTGAATAGGGTAGACTACACCTTC.